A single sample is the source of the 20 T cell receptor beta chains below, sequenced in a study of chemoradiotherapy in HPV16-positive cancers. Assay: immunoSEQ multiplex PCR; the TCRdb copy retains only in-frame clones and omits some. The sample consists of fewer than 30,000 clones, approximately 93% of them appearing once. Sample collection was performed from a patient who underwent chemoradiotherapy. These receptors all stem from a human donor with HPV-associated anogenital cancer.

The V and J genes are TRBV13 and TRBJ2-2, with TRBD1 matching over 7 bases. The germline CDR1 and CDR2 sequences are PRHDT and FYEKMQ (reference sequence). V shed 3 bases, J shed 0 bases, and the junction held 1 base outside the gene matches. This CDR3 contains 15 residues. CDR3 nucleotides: TGTGCCAGCAGCTTGGGGACAGCGAACACCGGGGAGCTGTTTTTT. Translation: CASSLGTANTGELFF.

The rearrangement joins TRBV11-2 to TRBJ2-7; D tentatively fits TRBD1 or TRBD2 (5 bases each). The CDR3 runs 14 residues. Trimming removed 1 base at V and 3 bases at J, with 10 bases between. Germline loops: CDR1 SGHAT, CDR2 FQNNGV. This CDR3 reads CASSLVRDVYEQYF. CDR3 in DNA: TGTGCCAGCAGCTTAGTACGGGACGTCTACGAGCAGTACTTC.

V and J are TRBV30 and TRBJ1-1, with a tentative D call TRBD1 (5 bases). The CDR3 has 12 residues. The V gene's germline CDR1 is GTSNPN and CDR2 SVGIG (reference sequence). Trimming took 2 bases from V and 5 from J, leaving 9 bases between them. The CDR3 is CAWSWGVTEAFF. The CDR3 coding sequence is TGTGCCTGGAGTTGGGGGGTGACTGAAGCTTTCTTT.

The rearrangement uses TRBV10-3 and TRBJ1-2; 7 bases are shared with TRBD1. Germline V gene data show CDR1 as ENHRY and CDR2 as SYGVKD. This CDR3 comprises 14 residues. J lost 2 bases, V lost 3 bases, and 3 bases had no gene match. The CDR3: CAISDWDRNYGYTF. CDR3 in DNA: TGTGCCATCAGTGACTGGGACAGAAACTATGGCTACACCTTC.

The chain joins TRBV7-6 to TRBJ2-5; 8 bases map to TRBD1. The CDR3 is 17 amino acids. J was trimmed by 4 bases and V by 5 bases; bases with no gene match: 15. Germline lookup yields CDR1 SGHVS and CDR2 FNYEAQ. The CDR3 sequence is CASSDAYGQGVGETQYF. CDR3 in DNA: TGTGCCAGCAGCGACGCATACGGACAGGGAGTTGGAGAGACCCAGTACTTC.

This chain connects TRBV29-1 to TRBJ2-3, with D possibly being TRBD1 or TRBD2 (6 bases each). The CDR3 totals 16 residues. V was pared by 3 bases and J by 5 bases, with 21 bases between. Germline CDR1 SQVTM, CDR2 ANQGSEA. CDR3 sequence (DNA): TGCAGCGTTGACCGACGACTGGGCGGAGGGGGAGATACGCAGTATTTT. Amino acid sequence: CSVDRRLGGGGDTQYF.

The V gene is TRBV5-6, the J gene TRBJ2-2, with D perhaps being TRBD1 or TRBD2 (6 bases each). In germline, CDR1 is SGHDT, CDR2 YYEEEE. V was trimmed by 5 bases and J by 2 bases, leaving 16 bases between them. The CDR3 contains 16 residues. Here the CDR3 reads CASRGRGGFNTGELFF. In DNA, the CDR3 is TGTGCCAGCAGGGGCCGAGGGGGGTTCAACACCGGGGAGCTGTTTTTT.

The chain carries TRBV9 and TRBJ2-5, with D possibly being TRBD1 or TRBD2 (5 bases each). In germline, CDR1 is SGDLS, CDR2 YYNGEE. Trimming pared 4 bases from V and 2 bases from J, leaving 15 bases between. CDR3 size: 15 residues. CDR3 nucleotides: TGTGCCAGCAGCCCAACTGGATGGGGGCAAGAGACCCAGTACTTC. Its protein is CASSPTGWGQETQYF.

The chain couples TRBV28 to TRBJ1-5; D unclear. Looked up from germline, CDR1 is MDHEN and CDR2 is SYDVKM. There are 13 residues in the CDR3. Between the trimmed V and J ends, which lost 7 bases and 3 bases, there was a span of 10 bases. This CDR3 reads CASTPLYNQPQHF. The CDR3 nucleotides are TGTGCCAGCACCCCTCTTTACAATCAGCCCCAGCATTTT.

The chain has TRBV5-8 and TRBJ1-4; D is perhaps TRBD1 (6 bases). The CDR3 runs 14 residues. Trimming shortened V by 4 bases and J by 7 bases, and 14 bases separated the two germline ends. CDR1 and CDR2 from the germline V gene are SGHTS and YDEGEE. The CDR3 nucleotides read TGTGCCAGCAGCACTGGACAGCCTGGTGAAAAACTGTTTTTT. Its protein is CASSTGQPGEKLFF. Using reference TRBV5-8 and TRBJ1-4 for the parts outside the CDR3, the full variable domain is EAGVTQSPTHLIKTRGQQATLRCSPISGHTSVYWYQQALGLGLQFLLWYDEGEERNRGNFPPRFSGRQFPNYSSELNVNALELEDSALYLCASSTGQPGEKLFFGSGTQLSVL.

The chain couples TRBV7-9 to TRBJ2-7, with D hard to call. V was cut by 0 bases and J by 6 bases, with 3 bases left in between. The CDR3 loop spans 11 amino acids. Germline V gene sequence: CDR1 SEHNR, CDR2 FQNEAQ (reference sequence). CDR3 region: CASSLAREQYF. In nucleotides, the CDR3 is TGTGCCAGCAGCTTAGCCCGCGAGCAGTACTTC.

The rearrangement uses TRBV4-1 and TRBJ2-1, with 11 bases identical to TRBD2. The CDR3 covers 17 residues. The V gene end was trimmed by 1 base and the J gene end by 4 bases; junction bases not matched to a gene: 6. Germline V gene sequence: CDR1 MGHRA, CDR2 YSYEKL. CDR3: CASSQGAGTSGYNEQFF. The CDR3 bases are TGCGCCAGCAGCCAAGGAGCCGGGACTAGCGGATACAATGAGCAGTTCTTC.

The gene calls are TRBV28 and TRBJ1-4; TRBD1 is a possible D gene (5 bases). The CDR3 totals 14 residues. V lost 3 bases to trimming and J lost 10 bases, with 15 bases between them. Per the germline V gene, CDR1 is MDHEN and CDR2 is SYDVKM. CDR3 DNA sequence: TGTGCCAGCAGTTTCCAGGGAGGATTGGCAAAACTGTTTTTT. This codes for CASSFQGGLAKLFF.

CDR3 residues: CAWGRGGTGTQYF. CDR3 DNA: TGTGCCTGGGGAAGAGGGGGGACCGGCACGCAGTATTTT. This chain links TRBV30 with TRBJ2-3, with D perhaps given as TRBD1 or TRBD2 (6 bases each). V was pared by 5 bases and J by 9 bases, with 18 bases between. The CDR3 loop spans 13 amino acids. The germline V gene has CDR1 GTSNPN and CDR2 SVGIG (reference sequence).

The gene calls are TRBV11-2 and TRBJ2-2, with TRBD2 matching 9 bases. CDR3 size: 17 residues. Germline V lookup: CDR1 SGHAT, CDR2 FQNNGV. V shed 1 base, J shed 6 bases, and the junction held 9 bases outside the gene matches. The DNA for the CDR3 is TGTGCCAGCAGCTTAGGGGTAGCGGGGGCGAGGGCCGGGGAGCTGTTTTTT. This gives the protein CASSLGVAGARAGELFF.

The CDR3 nucleotides read TGTGCCAGCAGCTCACAGGGGCAAGTGGAAAACACCATATATTTT. Residues: CASSSQGQVENTIYF. This sequence joins TRBV7-9 and TRBJ1-3; 7 nucleotides line up with TRBD1. This CDR3 comprises 15 residues. Germline V gives CDR1 SEHNR, CDR2 FQNEAQ (reference sequence). V was clipped by 4 bases and J by 6 bases; unmatched bases: 9.

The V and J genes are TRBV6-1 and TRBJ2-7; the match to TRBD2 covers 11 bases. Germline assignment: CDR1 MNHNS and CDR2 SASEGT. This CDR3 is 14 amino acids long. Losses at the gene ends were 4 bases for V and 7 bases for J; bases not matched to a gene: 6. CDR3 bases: TGTGCCAGCAGTGTTAAGACTAGCGGGAAAGAGCAGTACTTC. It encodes CASSVKTSGKEQYF.

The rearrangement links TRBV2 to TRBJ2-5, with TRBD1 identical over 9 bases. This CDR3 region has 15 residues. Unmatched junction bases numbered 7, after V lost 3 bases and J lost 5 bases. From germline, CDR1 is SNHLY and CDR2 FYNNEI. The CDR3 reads CASSEEQGAEETQYF. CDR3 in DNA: TGTGCCAGCAGTGAGGAACAGGGGGCAGAGGAGACCCAGTACTTC.

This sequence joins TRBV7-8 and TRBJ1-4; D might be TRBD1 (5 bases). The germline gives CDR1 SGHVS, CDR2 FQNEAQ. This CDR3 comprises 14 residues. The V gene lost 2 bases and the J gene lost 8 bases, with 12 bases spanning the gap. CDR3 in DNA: TGTGCCAGCAGCTTATACGGGGGGGGAGAAAAACTGTTTTTT. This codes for CASSLYGGGEKLFF.

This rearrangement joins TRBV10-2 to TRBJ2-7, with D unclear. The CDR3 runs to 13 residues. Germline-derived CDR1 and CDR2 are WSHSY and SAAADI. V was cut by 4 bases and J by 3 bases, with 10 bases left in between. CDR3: CASSVQLFYEQYF. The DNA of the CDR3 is TGCGCCAGCAGTGTACAGCTGTTCTACGAGCAGTACTTC.